This T cell receptor (beta chain) was sequenced for a study of human T cells and chemical hapten exposure. Overall study context: Across its 20 to 25 weeks, the study gave patients weekly diphenylcyclopropenone doses to the scalp.

V trimming: 7 bases; J trimming: 6 bases; junction bases outside the gene matches: 10. CDR3 length equals 14 residues. The germline V gene has CDR1 LGHDT and CDR2 YNNKEL (reference sequence). Each CDR3 protein gets one entry after TCRdb re-called the RACE reads with MiXCR. Of 180,000 or so distinct CDR3 sequences in the sample, about a fifth were seen once. Time point specified: patch test 1, 2 weeks after DPC sensitization. Specified treatment: therapeutic diphenylcyclopropenone sensitization with weekly scalp DPC. The sequence was obtained from a woman between 50 and 59 years old with alopecia areata. Some clones in this sample may be carry-over from other donors' samples. The J gene is TRBJ1-2, the V gene TRBV3-1; 8 nucleotides line up with TRBD1. The sample here was whole blood, taken in connection with sensitization to the hapten diphenylcyclopropenone (DPC). Here the CDR3 DNA reads TGTGCCAGCACCCGGACAGGGTTGGAAAATGGCTACACCTTC. Translation gives CASTRTGLENGYTF.